The clone carrying this TCR beta chain was detected ten times or more. Its antigen is as yet unknown. The CDR3 sequence is 15 residues long. Per the germline V gene, CDR1 is SEHNR and CDR2 is FQNEAQ (reference sequence). Trimming removed 2 bases from V and 2 bases from J, with 10 bases in between. The sample comes from a study of CD8 T cells in ankylosing spondylitis. Each CDR3 protein gets one entry after TCRdb re-called the 5' RACE reads with MiXCR. This table has roughly 350,000 distinct CDR3 sequences, 7% to 9% appearing once. Study-wide points: What appeared characteristic of ankylosing spondylitis blood was a TCR beta motif of fewer than ten highly homologous variants.

This chain connects TRBV7-9 to TRBJ2-1; D perhaps matches TRBD1 (5 bases). Sequenced: blood, either unsorted or a sorted T cell fraction (not recorded which). The clonotype originates from a male donor with ankylosing spondylitis. In DNA, the CDR3 is TGTGCCAGCAGCTTACAGGGTTCGGCCTACAATGAGCAGTTCTTC. It is translated as CASSLQGSAYNEQFF.